This is a list of T cell receptor beta chains from one sample in a study of CD8 T cells in ankylosing spondylitis. From the 5' RACE reads, TCRdb called clonotypes with MiXCR, one entry per CDR3 protein. The sample has about 39,000 distinct CDR3 sequences, under 13% seen once. Material for sequencing was blood, either unsorted or a sorted T cell fraction (not recorded which). These receptors were collected from a male donor with ankylosing spondylitis or in good health (not recorded which). The CDR3 runs from the conserved cysteine through the conserved F or W. D genes are given only for firm matches.

v_call d_call cdr3_aa
TRBV20-1 - CSARDLYGEQYF
TRBV6-2/TRBV6-3 - CASSYLARQTDTQYF
TRBV12-3/TRBV12-4 - CASSFDRQQFF
TRBV5-1 - CASSLEGRNQPQHF
TRBV10-3 - CAISFWAGYQDGNQPQHF
TRBV4-1 TRBD1 CASSRPGQLNYGYTF
TRBV15 - CATSRGQLTDTQYF
TRBV6-5 - CASSFPGSANSPLHF
TRBV5-1 - CASSPLAAPTDTQYF
TRBV4-1 - CASSQDPPGLTYNEQFF
TRBV6-1 - CASSQIGVQGYYNEQFF
TRBV30 - CAWTGISRDTQYF
TRBV5-6 TRBD2 CASSSREGLDEQFF
TRBV20-1 TRBD1 CSAREDRGNSPLHF
TRBV4-2 - CASSQTGTSSGANVLTF
TRBV11-1 TRBD2 CASSKRLAGGLGEQFF
TRBV6-5 - CASSYSGDAIGEQYF
TRBV5-1 TRBD2 CASSSRTSETYEQYF
TRBV29-1 - CSGELYNEQFF
TRBV20-1 - CSAQGQGGGNQPQHF
TRBV10-3 TRBD1 CAISRQGYEQYF
TRBV20-1 - CSVPFSETQYF
TRBV9 TRBD1 CASSLRTGRTEAFF
TRBV3-1 - CASSQADYEQYF
TRBV11-2 TRBD1 CASSLGTGGYYGYTF